Sequencing of this T cell receptor (beta chain) was carried out in a study of PD-1 blockade in classical Hodgkin lymphoma. Study-level information: Patients were dosed intravenously with nivolumab at 3 mg/kg every 2 weeks. Regarding the study as a whole: Complete responders showed a baseline diversity that resembled the diversity of newly diagnosed patients. Newly diagnosed patients reportedly trailed healthy donors in baseline TCR diversity.

Comments on this clone: Its antigen remains unknown.

Time point defined: cycle 4 day 1 (C4D1), after less than 7 weeks of nivolumab. Every patient experienced relapse after autologous stem cell transplantation, and brentuximab vedotin exposure varied. Data came from immunoSEQ multiplex PCR; TCRdb stores just in-frame clones and leaves some out. The sample holds about 25,000 clones, roughly 76% seen once. The source is a human donor with classical Hodgkin lymphoma. Here the sequenced sample was peripheral blood mononuclear cells (PBMCs), taken before the fourth cycle of nivolumab.

CDR3: CASNTLGGHEQYF. DNA of the CDR3: TGCGCCAGCAATACCTTGGGGGGCCACGAGCAGTACTTC. The chain combines TRBV10-1 with TRBJ2-7; D is perhaps TRBD1 or TRBD2 (6 bases each). V shed 7 bases and J shed 5 bases, with 15 bases lying between them. CDR1 and CDR2 from the germline V gene are WNHNN and SYGVQD (reference sequence). The CDR3 has 13 residues.